The text below deals with one TCR beta chain. What it binds is not known. TCRdb redid the calling of the 5' RACE reads with MiXCR, one entry per CDR3 protein. The sample includes about 920,000 distinct CDR3 sequences, around 12% of them seen just once. With 2 bases clipped from V and 6 bases from J, the junction kept 4 bases outside the gene matches. From germline, CDR1 is PRHDT and CDR2 FYEKMQ (reference sequence). The CDR3 length is 15 residues. The data were obtained in a study of identical twins. Overall study results and limits: Findings depended on cross-sectional statistics rather than tracking the same donors.

Separately, the same data were catalogued under a study of yellow fever vaccine responses in identical twins.

V usage is TRBV13 and J usage is TRBJ1-6; TRBD1 matches 7 bases. This TCR was recovered from a woman between 18 and 29 years old in good health. Sequenced: PBMCs. The CDR3 bases are TGTGCCAGCAGCTTAAATCAGGGGGTTAATTCACCCCTCCACTTT. Encoded protein: CASSLNQGVNSPLHF.